Following are 25 T cell receptor beta chains from one sample sequenced in a study of blood T cells in healthy people across ages. Primed by a sample-barcoded 5' primer and a J-beta primer mix, a second PCR proceeded for 7 to 11 cycles. TCRdb re-analysed the 5' RACE reads in MiXCR, keeping a single row per CDR3 protein. The sample lists about 730,000 distinct CDR3 sequences, roughly 43% seen once, with 20% to 25% in the top ten. The specimen was blood. These TCRs come from a woman aged 55 to 70 in good health.

The chain is built from TRBV20-1 and TRBJ2-6; no reliable D call. Germline CDR1 DFQATT, CDR2 SNEGSKA (reference sequence). CDR3 length equals 15 residues. V was cut by 0 bases and J by 4 bases, with 10 bases left in between. The CDR3 loop reads CSAREGPAGANVLTF. In DNA, the CDR3 is TGCAGTGCTAGAGAGGGTCCAGCCGGGGCCAACGTCCTGACTTTC.

This chain links TRBV29-1 with TRBJ1-2; TRBD1 agrees at 8 bases. Germline CDR1 SQVTM, CDR2 ANQGSEA. J was trimmed by 3 bases and V by 7 bases; bases with no gene match: 7. There are 13 residues in the CDR3. CDR3 DNA sequence: TGCAGCGCTGGGGTGACAGGGGACTATGGCTACACCTTC. Amino acid sequence: CSAGVTGDYGYTF.

This rearrangement joins TRBV27 to TRBJ1-4; D call uncertain. Between the trimmed V and J ends, which lost 5 bases and 6 bases, there was a span of 10 bases. The CDR3 is made up of 13 amino acids. Germline CDR1 and CDR2: MNHEY and SMNVEV (reference sequence). CDR3 nucleotides: TGTGCCAGCAGTCGCCGCAGAGATGAAAAACTGTTTTTT. Protein sequence: CASSRRRDEKLFF.

The J gene is TRBJ2-2, the V gene TRBV9, with D unclear. The germline V gene encodes CDR1 SGDLS and CDR2 YYNGEE. V was pared by 0 bases and J by 5 bases, with 11 bases between. The CDR3 loop spans 15 amino acids. This CDR3 reads CASSVEWTGTGELFF. The CDR3 DNA is TGTGCCAGCAGCGTAGAATGGACGGGTACCGGGGAGCTGTTTTTT.

The genes are TRBV5-1 and TRBJ2-5; a possible D gene is TRBD1 (5 bases). The better agreement between TRBJ2-7 and the DNA end casts doubt on the J call. The CDR3 is made up of 15 amino acids. Germline CDR1 is SGHRS and CDR2 is YFSETQ. Here the CDR3 DNA reads TGCGCCAGCAGCTTGCGCCCGGACACCACCTACGAGCAGTACTTC. This gives the protein CASSLRPDTTYEQYF.

This clonotype turned up a few times. The chain is built from TRBV12-3 or TRBV12-4 and TRBJ2-3, with unresolved D. The CDR3 length is 13 residues. Trimming left V 7 bases short and J 6 bases short, with 14 bases between. The CDR3 protein is CASTLGKLDTQYF. For the CDR3, the DNA is TGTGCCAGCACCTTGGGGAAATTGGATACGCAGTATTTT.

The chain carries TRBV6-5 and TRBJ2-5, with 9 bases matching TRBD1. The DNA end is a closer match to TRBJ2-7, so the J assignment may be wrong. The CDR3 contains 13 residues. CDR1 is MNHEY, CDR2 SVGAGI, per germline. CDR3 residues: CARPGQGYYEQYF. The CDR3, as DNA: TGTGCCAGACCGGGACAGGGTTACTACGAGCAGTACTTC.

V is TRBV11-1 and J is TRBJ1-4; perhaps TRBD1 as D (6 bases). CDR3 length: 15 residues. V lost 8 bases and J 4 bases, leaving 17 bases between the germline ends. The germline CDR1 and CDR2 sequences are SGHAT and FQDESV (reference sequence). The CDR3 bases are TGTGCCAGCTCCGCCGACAGGACAGATAATGAAAAACTGTTTTTT. This gives the protein CASSADRTDNEKLFF.

Remarks on this clonotype: A much bigger clone sits one base away, suggesting this may be a read error. In DNA, the CDR3 is TGTGCCAGCAGCCCCGCTAATGAGCAGTACTTC. Protein: CASSPANEQYF. The chain links TRBV6-6 to TRBJ2-1; D not certain. The DNA end favors TRBJ2-7, so the J call may be wrong. Germline CDR1 and CDR2: MNHNY and SVGAGI (reference sequence). The CDR3 extends over 11 amino acids.

The gene calls are TRBV28 and TRBJ1-6; 7 bases align to TRBD1. The CDR3 is 19 amino acids. Unmatched junction bases numbered 17, after V lost 5 bases and J lost 4 bases. Looked up from germline, CDR1 is MDHEN and CDR2 is SYDVKM. The CDR3 sequence is CASSPPGQFTARYNSPLHF. CDR3 nucleotides: TGTGCCAGCAGTCCCCCGGGACAGTTCACGGCTCGATATAATTCACCCCTCCACTTT.

The chain combines TRBV7-2 with TRBJ2-7; TRBD2 matches 11 bases. V gave up 1 base and J gave up 1 base; unmatched junction bases: 6. Germline V CDR1 and CDR2: SGHTA, FQGNSA. CDR3 length equals 17 residues. CDR3 sequence (DNA): TGTGCCAGCAGCTTAGTACGGCTAGCGGGGGGATCCTACGAGCAGTACTTC. Protein: CASSLVRLAGGSYEQYF. The whole variable domain, filled in from reference TRBV7-2 and TRBJ2-7, reads GAGVSQSPSNKVTEKGKDVELRCDPISGHTALYWYRQSLGQGLEFLIYFQGNSAPDKSGLPSDRFSAERTGGSVSTLTIQRTQQEDSAVYLCASSLVRLAGGSYEQYFGPGTRLTVT.

V usage is TRBV7-2 and J usage is TRBJ2-5; D unclear. With 1 base removed from V and 11 bases from J, the gap between germline ends came to 23 bases. The CDR3 sequence is 16 residues long. CDR1 SGHTA and CDR2 FQGNSA come from the germline V gene. The CDR3, as DNA: TGTGCCAGCAGCTTAGTTTCTCTAGGCACGCTAGGTGAGCAGTACTTC. Residues: CASSLVSLGTLGEQYF.

This clonotype was picked up one time. The V gene is TRBV7-9, the J gene TRBJ2-5; possible D gene TRBD2, 6 bases. Between the trimmed V and J ends, which lost 2 bases and 11 bases, there was a span of 21 bases. CDR1 is SEHNR and CDR2 is FQNEAQ in the germline V gene (reference sequence). The CDR3 has 15 amino acids. In nucleotides, the CDR3 is TGTGCCAGCAGCTTATCGGAGGGGACGTCAGAGGAACAGTACTTC. The encoded protein is CASSLSEGTSEEQYF.

The rearrangement links TRBV12-3 or TRBV12-4 to TRBJ1-2, with D possibly TRBD1 on 5 matching bases. The CDR3 runs to 13 residues. Trimming removed 1 base at V and 5 bases at J, with 8 bases between. CDR3 coding DNA: TGTGCCAGCAGTTTAGTTTCAGGGTATGGCTACACCTTC. Protein sequence: CASSLVSGYGYTF.

The chain recombines TRBV28 with TRBJ2-3, with 7 bases matching TRBD2. The CDR3 is 16 residues long. The germline V gene encodes CDR1 MDHEN and CDR2 SYDVKM. V was clipped by 1 base and J by 1 base; unmatched bases: 5. The CDR3 protein is CASSLLVGRGTDTQYF. In nucleotides, the CDR3 is TGTGCCAGCAGTTTATTGGTGGGGAGGGGCACAGATACGCAGTATTTT.

The gene calls are TRBV6-5 and TRBJ2-5, with a tentative D call TRBD2 (5 bases). This CDR3 is 15 amino acids long. The germline V gene encodes CDR1 MNHEY and CDR2 SVGAGI. Trimming took off 4 bases at V and 11 bases at J, with 23 bases between the two ends. Here the CDR3 reads CASSSPVRGNNEQYF. CDR3 bases: TGTGCCAGCAGTTCCCCGGTTAGAGGGAACAATGAGCAGTACTTC.

This clonotype occurred many times. V is TRBV20-1 and J is TRBJ2-7; D is tentatively TRBD1 or TRBD2 (5 bases each). This CDR3 region has 13 residues. Germline CDR1 is DFQATT and CDR2 is SNEGSKA (reference sequence). V was shortened by 4 bases and J by 5 bases, with 15 bases between the two germline ends. This chain's CDR3 is CSATTGRQDEQYF. The CDR3 coding sequence is TGCAGTGCTACTACGGGACGGCAGGACGAGCAGTACTTC.

The rearrangement uses TRBV4-2 and TRBJ2-1; 9 bases map to TRBD2. The CDR3 contains 17 residues. Looked up from germline, CDR1 is LGHNA and CDR2 is YNFKEQ. Trimming cost V 0 bases and J 9 bases; bases outside gene matches: 12. CDR3 protein: CASSQDLLAGLLSEQFF. CDR3 DNA sequence: TGTGCCAGCAGCCAAGATCTGCTAGCGGGACTCCTCAGTGAGCAGTTCTTC.

At least ten counts were recorded for this clonotype. This rearrangement joins TRBV20-1 to TRBJ2-3; D remains unclear. Germline V gene sequence: CDR1 DFQATT, CDR2 SNEGSKA (reference sequence). This CDR3 has 14 residues. Trimming took off 6 bases at V and 0 bases at J, with 13 bases between the two ends. The CDR3 here is CSAPRSASTDTQYF. Written as DNA, the CDR3 is TGCAGTGCCCCTAGGTCGGCGAGCACAGATACGCAGTATTTT.

The chain employs TRBV28 and TRBJ1-2; a weak D match, TRBD1 (5 bases). The CDR3 consists of 14 residues. The germline gives CDR1 MDHEN, CDR2 SYDVKM. V lost 8 bases to trimming and J lost 6 bases, with 19 bases between them. This CDR3 reads CASVSRGQRHGYTF. CDR3 DNA: TGTGCCAGCGTCTCGAGGGGTCAGCGCCATGGCTACACCTTC.

This clonotype was recorded a few times. This chain joins TRBV18 and TRBJ2-3; TRBD2 is a possible D gene (6 bases). Deletions cut 2 bases from V and 6 bases from J, with 9 bases between. Germline V gene data show CDR1 as KGHSH and CDR2 as LQKENI. This CDR3 is built from 13 residues. The CDR3 DNA reads as TGTGCCAGCTCACCAGCTAGCGAGGATACGCAGTATTTT. Its protein product is CASSPASEDTQYF.

The chain carries TRBV4-2 and TRBJ2-7; a weak D match, TRBD2 (6 bases). The CDR3 contains 13 residues. Trimming removed 5 bases at V and 7 bases at J, with 15 bases between. The germline V gene has CDR1 LGHNA and CDR2 YNFKEQ. CDR3 in amino acids: CASSTDYWEEQYF. The CDR3, as DNA: TGTGCCAGCAGCACGGACTATTGGGAGGAGCAGTACTTC.

V gene TRBV7-2 combines with J gene TRBJ2-1; 13 bases map to TRBD2. The CDR3 has 16 residues. V shed 4 bases and J 7 bases; nucleotides not matched to a gene: 7. Germline V gene data show CDR1 as SGHTA and CDR2 as FQGNSA. The CDR3 DNA reads as TGTGCCAGCAGCTCACCGGGACTAGCGGGGTGGAATGAGCAGTTCTTC. This gives the protein CASSSPGLAGWNEQFF.

This clonotype was seen only a few times. The chain recombines TRBV6-5 with TRBJ2-3, with 12 bases fitting TRBD2. With 5 bases clipped from V and 6 bases from J, the junction kept 6 bases outside the gene matches. The CDR3 sequence is 15 residues long. Germline assignment: CDR1 MNHEY and CDR2 SVGAGI. CDR3 amino acids: CASSRTSGAQDTQYF. CDR3 nucleotide sequence: TGTGCCAGCAGTCGGACTAGCGGGGCACAGGATACGCAGTATTTT.

The chain combines TRBV6-2 or TRBV6-3 with TRBJ1-5; perhaps TRBD1 as D (5 bases). Germline CDR1 is MNHEY and CDR2 is SVGEGT. This CDR3 comprises 14 residues. The ends were cut back, 6 bases at V and 9 bases at J, with 18 bases in the middle. CDR3 sequence (DNA): TGTGCCAGCAGAAGGGACCAGGGATATGGGCCCCAGCATTTT. Its protein is CASRRDQGYGPQHF.